One and the same sample provided the 22 T cell receptor beta chains below, sequenced in a study of T-cell memory formation after mild COVID-19. TCRdb reprocessed the 5' RACE reads with MiXCR, giving one entry per CDR3 protein. The table records fewer than 140,000 distinct CDR3 sequences, roughly 12% of them present only once. Input material: PBMCs or a T cell subset sorted from them (not recorded which). These receptors were taken from an adult woman who had mild COVID-19 (a few samples of this study predate the infection). Cell type and time point are not known.

The gene calls are TRBV24-1 and TRBJ2-7, with D possibly matching TRBD1 (6 bases). V lost 6 bases to trimming and J lost 6 bases, with 11 bases between them. This CDR3 spans 12 amino acids. CDR1 is KGHDR, CDR2 SFDVKD, per germline. The CDR3: CATSPGDGEQYF. In DNA, the CDR3 is TGTGCCACCAGTCCAGGGGACGGCGAGCAGTACTTC.

The table lists this clonotype with a few counts. V usage is TRBV13 and J usage is TRBJ2-1, with unresolved D. With 2 bases removed from V and 0 bases from J, the gap between germline ends came to 5 bases. Germline lookup yields CDR1 PRHDT and CDR2 FYEKMQ (reference sequence). CDR3 length: 14 amino acids. CDR3 sequence: CASSLLSSYNEQFF. The CDR3 nucleotides read TGTGCCAGCAGCTTACTGAGCTCCTACAATGAGCAGTTCTTC. Full variable domain (missing parts from reference TRBV13 and TRBJ2-1): AAGVIQSPRHLIKEKRETATLKCYPIPRHDTVYWYQQGPGQDPQFLISFYEKMQSDKGSIPDRFSAQQFSDYHSELNMSSLELGDSALYFCASSLLSSYNEQFFGPGTRLTVL.

Ten or more counts support this clonotype. V usage is TRBV27 and J usage is TRBJ2-5, with TRBD1 matching over 9 bases. Germline assignment: CDR1 MNHEY and CDR2 SMNVEV (reference sequence). Losses at the gene ends were 5 bases for V and 5 bases for J; bases not matched to a gene: 6. The CDR3 is 14 residues long. CDR3 DNA: TGTGCCAGCAGTAGACAGGGGGAGGAGGAGACCCAGTACTTC. It codes for CASSRQGEEETQYF.

This clonotype was observed at least ten times. The chain combines TRBV12-3 or TRBV12-4 with TRBJ2-1; D possibly corresponds to TRBD1 (5 bases). The CDR3 runs 14 residues. The V and J ends lost 6 bases and 1 base respectively, with 10 bases between them. The CDR3 bases are TGTGCCAGCAGCGAGACAGAGTCCTACAATGAGCAGTTCTTC. Translated: CASSETESYNEQFF.

This clonotype was detected a few times. V and J are TRBV4-3 and TRBJ2-7; TRBD2 matches 10 bases. This CDR3 comprises 14 residues. V dropped 0 bases and J dropped 5; count of bases not matched to a gene: 1. CDR1 is LGHNA and CDR2 is YSLEER in the germline V gene. The chain's CDR3 is CASSQDGTSDEQYF. The CDR3 nucleotides read TGCGCCAGCAGCCAAGATGGGACTAGCGACGAGCAGTACTTC.

The table lists this clonotype with a few counts. The V call is TRBV6-1, the J call TRBJ2-4, with 7 bases fitting TRBD2. There are 18 residues in the CDR3. CDR1 is MNHNS and CDR2 is SASEGT in the germline V gene. The J segment lost 8 bases and the V segment lost 4 bases, leaving 20 bases of the junction unmatched. The CDR3 region is CASSVGGSGFFDWDIQYF. The CDR3, as DNA: TGTGCCAGCAGTGTGGGCGGGAGCGGGTTTTTTGATTGGGACATTCAGTACTTC.

The chain couples TRBV11-3 to TRBJ2-1; 9 bases match TRBD2. Germline CDR1 and CDR2: SGHNT and YENEEA. The CDR3 spans 16 residues. V gave up 5 bases and J gave up 4 bases; unmatched junction bases: 9. The CDR3 DNA sequence: TGTGCCAGCAGCCCCCGTCTAGCGGGGCTATACAATGAGCAGTTCTTC. This codes for CASSPRLAGLYNEQFF.

This clonotype was detected only a few times. The chain has TRBV5-1 and TRBJ2-1; D remains unclear. Trimming stripped 7 bases from V and 0 bases from J, with 8 bases between. Germline loops: CDR1 SGHRS, CDR2 YFSETQ. The CDR3 loop spans 13 amino acids. This chain's CDR3 is CASRDSSYNEQFF. In DNA form, the CDR3 reads TGCGCCAGCCGTGATAGCTCCTACAATGAGCAGTTCTTC.

This clonotype was found many times. The CDR3 DNA reads as TGTGCCAGCAGCTTAGGGCAAAGCTCCTACGAGCAGTACTTC. This codes for CASSLGQSSYEQYF. The chain links TRBV7-6 to TRBJ2-7; D not certain. V lost 1 base and J lost 0, with 7 bases in between. Germline CDR1 is SGHVS and CDR2 is FNYEAQ. The CDR3 sequence is 14 residues long.

At least ten counts were recorded for this clonotype. This sequence joins TRBV6-5 and TRBJ2-3, with a possible D match to TRBD2 (5 bases). Germline-derived CDR1 and CDR2 are MNHEY and SVGAGI. The CDR3 spans 12 residues. V was clipped by 8 bases and J by 6 bases, with 12 bases between them. The CDR3 spells CASRGTSDTQYF. The CDR3 bases are TGTGCCAGCCGGGGTACGTCGGATACGCAGTATTTT.

In its sample, this clonotype was seen many times. The rearrangement links TRBV29-1 to TRBJ2-7; D might be TRBD2 (7 bases). V lost 0 bases to trimming and J lost 4 bases, with 13 bases between them. The CDR3 has 14 amino acids. Germline CDR1 SQVTM, CDR2 ANQGSEA. CDR3 residues: CSVEERGGGYEQYF. CDR3 sequence (DNA): TGCAGCGTTGAAGAACGAGGGGGAGGGTACGAGCAGTACTTC.

This clonotype has more than one count but fewer than ten. The chain uses TRBV7-3 and TRBJ2-1; the D is unclear. With 2 bases removed from V and 0 bases from J, the gap between germline ends came to 8 bases. This CDR3 contains 15 residues. Germline loops: CDR1 SGHTA, CDR2 FQGTGA. The chain's CDR3 is CASSLHPSSYNEQFF. The CDR3 region has the DNA TGTGCCAGCAGCTTACATCCTAGCTCCTACAATGAGCAGTTCTTC.

This clonotype was observed a handful of times. V gene TRBV5-1 combines with J gene TRBJ1-2; D is ambiguous. Trimming stripped 0 bases from V and 6 bases from J, with 12 bases between. Germline V gene lookup returns CDR1 SGHRS and CDR2 YFSETQ. The CDR3 is made up of 14 amino acids. The CDR3 is CASSLDQSGNGYTF. The CDR3 DNA is TGCGCCAGCAGCTTGGACCAGTCGGGTAATGGCTACACCTTC.

There are a few counts of this clonotype. For the CDR3, the DNA is TGTGCCATCAGTGCTGGTGAAGGGGCCAGAAACACCATATATTTT. It specifies CAISAGEGARNTIYF. J is TRBJ1-3 and V is TRBV10-3; D possibly corresponds to TRBD1 (5 bases). V was trimmed by 4 bases and J by 5 bases, leaving 15 bases between them. The germline CDR1 and CDR2 sequences are ENHRY and SYGVKD. CDR3 length: 15 amino acids.

This clonotype turned up a few times. The rearrangement uses TRBV12-3 or TRBV12-4 and TRBJ2-3, with a tentative D call TRBD1 (6 bases). Deletions cut 2 bases from V and 4 bases from J, with 13 bases between. This CDR3 region has 15 residues. The CDR3 reads CASSLPGDGADTQYF. CDR3 sequence (DNA): TGTGCCAGCAGTTTACCAGGGGACGGAGCAGATACGCAGTATTTT.

The chain is built from TRBV6-1 and TRBJ2-5; 11 bases map to TRBD2. The CDR3 is 16 residues long. The trim removed 4 bases at V and 4 bases at J, leaving 8 bases unmatched. Germline CDR1 reads MNHNS; CDR2 reads SASEGT. This chain's CDR3 is CASSAFSGRARETQYF. The CDR3 DNA reads TGTGCCAGCAGTGCCTTTAGCGGGAGGGCTAGAGAGACCCAGTACTTC.

This clonotype showed up many times. V and J are TRBV20-1 and TRBJ2-7; D unresolved. The CDR3 loop spans 12 amino acids. Germline CDR1 DFQATT, CDR2 SNEGSKA (reference sequence). V was pared by 3 bases and J by 0 bases, with 6 bases between. The CDR3 loop reads CSASSISYEQYF. The CDR3 DNA is TGCAGTGCTAGTAGCATCTCCTACGAGCAGTACTTC.

This chain connects TRBV12-3 or TRBV12-4 to TRBJ1-6; no firm D call. The length of the CDR3 is 16 residues. Trimming pared 4 bases from V and 0 bases from J, leaving 10 bases between. In DNA, the CDR3 is TGTGCCAGCAGTTCTCCCCGAGTCTCCTATAATTCACCCCTCCACTTT. The encoded protein is CASSSPRVSYNSPLHF.

This clonotype was counted a few times. The chain combines TRBV4-3 with TRBJ1-2, with TRBD1 matching over 7 bases. Germline CDR1 is LGHNA and CDR2 is YSLEER. V shed 4 bases and J 4 bases; nucleotides not matched to a gene: 9. This CDR3 spans 15 amino acids. Here the CDR3 reads CASSPHQGQSYGYTF. In DNA form, the CDR3 reads TGCGCCAGCAGCCCTCACCAGGGACAGAGCTATGGCTACACCTTC.

This clonotype showed up many times. J is TRBJ2-7 and V is TRBV27, with D uncertain. The V gene lost 4 bases and the J gene lost 0 bases, with 16 bases spanning the gap. Germline values: CDR1 MNHEY, CDR2 SMNVEV (reference sequence). CDR3 size: 16 residues. The CDR3 region is CASSSRWNSRSYEQYF. DNA for the CDR3: TGTGCCAGCAGTTCTCGTTGGAACTCTCGCTCCTACGAGCAGTACTTC.

The rearrangement joins TRBV12-3 or TRBV12-4 to TRBJ1-2; D is possibly TRBD1 (6 bases). Trimming cost V 8 bases and J 7 bases, with 11 bases left between them. The length of the CDR3 is 11 residues. CDR3 DNA: TGTGCCAGCGGGGGGCTAAGTGGCTACACCTTC. Its translation is CASGGLSGYTF.

This chain links TRBV6-5 with TRBJ2-1; D remains ambiguous. CDR1 and CDR2 from the germline V gene are MNHEY and SVGAGI. Trimming shortened V by 0 bases and J by 12 bases, and 21 bases separated the two germline ends. This CDR3 has 16 amino acids. CDR3 amino acids: CASSYSETAAREWQFF. The CDR3 nucleotides are TGTGCCAGCAGTTACTCGGAGACCGCCGCCCGTGAATGGCAGTTCTTC.